This TCR beta chain was documented in a study of blood T cell repertoires in COVID-19. The wider study: Both acute and convalescent COVID-19 samples were obtained from the United States, Italy and Spain.

Authors' data handling: Reference gene primers were amplified, and this amplification served to estimate nucleated cell counts. Some clones are missing from TCRdb's copy, which holds only in-frame ones; the method was immunoSEQ multiplex PCR. The V and J calls and clone size come from that table; D and trimming were worked out from the DNA. Among about 100,000 clones listed, 85% were seen once. Germline V gene data show CDR1 as SGDLS and CDR2 as YYNGEE. With V trimmed by 3 bases and J by 0 bases, 11 bases remained unmatched. The CDR3 loop spans 18 amino acids. The rearrangement links TRBV9 to TRBJ2-5; 10 bases are shared with TRBD2. The TCR was taken from a man between 50 and 59 years old with active or convalescent COVID-19. The sequenced sample was peripheral blood. The CDR3 coding sequence is TGTGCCAGCAGCGACCCTAGCGGGGGAGCTACCCACCAAGAGACCCAGTACTTC. Residues: CASSDPSGGATHQETQYF.